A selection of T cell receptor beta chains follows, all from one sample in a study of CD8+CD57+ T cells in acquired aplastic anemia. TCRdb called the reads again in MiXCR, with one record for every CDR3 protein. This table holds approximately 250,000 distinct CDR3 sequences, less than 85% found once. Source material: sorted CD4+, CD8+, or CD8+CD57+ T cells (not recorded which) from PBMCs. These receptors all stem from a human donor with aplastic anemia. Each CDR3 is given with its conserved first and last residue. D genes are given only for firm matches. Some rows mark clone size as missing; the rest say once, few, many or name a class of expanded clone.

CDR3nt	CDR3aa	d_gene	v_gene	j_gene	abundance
TGTGCCAGCAGTCGGGTTAGCTATGGCTACACCTTC	CASSRVSYGYTF	NA	TRBV5-6	TRBJ1-2	NA
TGTGCCAGCAGCTGGAGACAGTACACAAACTCCCGCCACTTT	CASSWRQYTNSRHF	NA	TRBV7-2	TRBJ1-6	NA
TGTGCCAGCAGCTCCGGCGGGGGGGTTTACAATGAGCAGTTCTTC	CASSSGGGVYNEQFF	TRBD2	TRBV14	TRBJ2-1	NA
TGTGCCAGCAGCGTAGACGTCGCGAGAAATCAGCCCCAGCATTTT	CASSVDVARNQPQHF	NA	TRBV7-9	TRBJ1-5	NA
TGCAGTGCTAGTGGGGCGTCGGGGGAGCTGAGGGAGACCCAGTACTTC	CSASGASGELRETQYF	NA	TRBV20-1	TRBJ2-5	many
TGTGCCAGCAGCGAAGCGGGAGGTGCCGATACGCAGTTT	CASSEAGGADTQF	TRBD2	TRBV7-8	TRBJ2-3	NA
TGTGCCAGCGGCTTAGATGGCAGAGAGACCCAGTACTTC	CASGLDGRETQYF	NA	TRBV7-2	TRBJ2-5	NA
TGTGCCAGCAGCTTAGCCCACGGCACAAAAAGCACTCAGCAGTTCTTC	CASSLAHGTKSTQQFF	NA	TRBV7-6	TRBJ2-1	few
TGTGCCGGACTAGCGGGGGCCTTTAGCAGGGAGACCCAGTACTTC	CAGLAGAFSRETQYF	TRBD2	TRBV7-9	TRBJ2-5	NA
TGTGCCAGCAGCTTAGCGGGAAGCGCCGGGAGCGAGGATCAGTTCTTC	CASSLAGSAGSEDQFF	NA	TRBV7-2	TRBJ2-1	NA
TGCAGCGTTAAAACCGGGACTAGCGGGAGGGTTGAGCAGTTCTTC	CSVKTGTSGRVEQFF	TRBD2	TRBV29-1	TRBJ2-1	few
TGTGCCAGCAGCGCATCGGGAGGGAGCACAGATACGCAGTATTTT	CASSASGGSTDTQYF	TRBD2	TRBV7-3	TRBJ2-3	NA
TGTGCCAGCAGCTGTCAGAGCCTCGGGGGGAGCCAGTACTTC	CASSCQSLGGSQYF	TRBD2	TRBV7-9	TRBJ2-7	NA
TGTGCCAGCAGCAGGGGTACAGGGTCAAACTATGGCTACACCTTC	CASSRGTGSNYGYTF	NA	TRBV5-4	TRBJ1-2	NA
TGTGCCAGCAGTTCTGGCGGCACTGAGGCGGAGACCCAGTACTTC	CASSSGGTEAETQYF	NA	TRBV2	TRBJ2-5	NA
TGTGCCAGCAGCTTCGACGGGGGGCGCCCCGTGGAGCTGTTT	CASSFDGGRPVELF	NA	TRBV7-9	TRBJ2-3	NA
TGTGCCAGCAGTGATGACAGGGCTAATTCACCCCTCCACTTT	CASSDDRANSPLHF	TRBD1	TRBV6-9	TRBJ1-6	once
TGTGCCAGGTGGGATGGGGGCACAGATACCAACGTCTTT	CARWDGGTDTNVF	NA	TRBV2	TRBJ2-3	NA
TGTGCCACCAGCTTAGGCACAGGGACCGAAACTTACTTT	CATSLGTGTETYF	NA	TRBV7-8	TRBJ1-1	NA
TGTGCCAGCAGCTTGACAGGGGGCGCTTCACCCCTCCACTTT	CASSLTGGASPLHF	TRBD1	TRBV11-2	TRBJ1-6	NA
TGCGCCAGCAGCTGGGCGAGGGGTCGCGATACGCAGTATTTT	CASSWARGRDTQYF	NA	TRBV5-1	TRBJ2-3	NA
TGTGCCAGCAGCTTGTCGGGGGGCCTTAGCTCCTACAATGAGCAGTTCTTC	CASSLSGGLSSYNEQFF	NA	TRBV5-6	TRBJ2-1	many
NA	CAARRGRETQYFGF	NA	TRBV7-9	TRBJ2-5	NA
TGTGCCAGCAGCGCCGTAGCCCCCGCCGAGCAGTACTTC	CASSAVAPAEQYF	NA	TRBV7-2	TRBJ2-7	NA
TGTGCCAGCAGGGAAGAGGGCACAGATAACAAGTATTTT	CASREEGTDNKYF	NA	TRBV7-3	TRBJ2-3	NA
TGTGCCAGCAGCTTTCACAGAAGCGGGGGGAGCGATGACTTC	CASSFHRSGGSDDF	TRBD2	TRBV7-9	TRBJ2-5	NA
TGCAGCGCTGCAAGACAGGGGGCCACTGAAGCTTTCTTT	CSAARQGATEAFF	TRBD1	TRBV29-1	TRBJ1-1	NA
TGTGCCAGTAGTACCGCTCGACAGGGAAACACTGAAGCTTTCTTT	CASSTARQGNTEAFF	TRBD1	TRBV19	TRBJ1-1	few
TGTGCCAGTAGCCCGGGACAGACACCTTACGAGCAGTACTTC	CASSPGQTPYEQYF	TRBD1	TRBV19	TRBJ2-7	NA
TGCGCCAGCAGCTTAGCGGGAAGTCTCGATACGCCGTATTTT	CASSLAGSLDTPYF	TRBD2	TRBV7-9	TRBJ2-3	NA
TGTGCCAGCAGCTTAGAGGGAAGCGGCGGGAGCGATTATTTT	CASSLEGSGGSDYF	TRBD2	TRBV7-9	TRBJ2-3	NA
TGTGCCAGCAGCGATGGGTTAGGAGCGGCTAAGGAGCAGTTCTTC	CASSDGLGAAKEQFF	NA	TRBV2	TRBJ2-1	NA
TGTGCTAGCACCGGGGGGCTTGGACAGGGCTGCCCTACGTACTTC	CASTGGLGQGCPTYF	NA	TRBV7-7	TRBJ2-7	NA
TGTGCCGCCGGACGGGCGACAAGGACAGATACGCAGTTTTTT	CAAGRATRTDTQFF	NA	TRBV7-3	TRBJ2-3	NA
TGTGCCAGCAGCACGAATTCACCCCTCCACTTT	CASSTNSPLHF	NA	TRBV7-2	TRBJ1-6	few
TGTGCCAGCAGCGATGGGGGGATCGATGGGCGGGATTTC	CASSDGGIDGRDF	NA	TRBV7-9	TRBJ2-1	NA
TGTGCCAGCAGCTTTGGTCCAGACGGGGCCGCCCTTTCCTTC	CASSFGPDGAALSF	NA	TRBV7-2	TRBJ2-7	NA
TGTGCCAGCAGCCCGACACAGGGTAGGAACACCGGGGAGTTCTTC	CASSPTQGRNTGEFF	NA	TRBV7-9	TRBJ2-1	NA
TGTGCCAGCAGTTCAGCCAGGGGCAATTCACCCCTCCACCTGACTTTC	CASSSARGNSPLHLTF	NA	TRBV7-9	TRBJ2-6	NA